The rows below give T cell receptor beta chains drawn from one sample of a study of T cell repertoires and HLA-DP antigens. Here immunoSEQ multiplex PCR was the method, and the copy in TCRdb shows in-frame clones only, minus some. The sample shows about 110,000 clones, nearly 95% of them seen only once. Which antigens these TCRs recognize remains unknown. The sequencing sample was made of CD4+ T cells from PBMCs. These receptors came from a woman under 30 in good health and CMV-seronegative. The CDR3 runs from the conserved cysteine through the conserved F or W. Fields, in order: J gene, clone size, V gene, CDR3 protein. Size values are once, few and many counts, or a class for expanded clones, and some rows have none.

j_call: TRBJ2-7; clone_size: -; v_call: TRBV5-6; cdr3_aa: CASSLTGGYEQYF
j_call: TRBJ1-1; clone_size: -; v_call: TRBV18; cdr3_aa: CASSPKHDTEAFF
j_call: TRBJ1-5; clone_size: -; v_call: TRBV29-1; cdr3_aa: CSVAEGNQPQHF
j_call: TRBJ2-7; clone_size: -; v_call: TRBV7-2; cdr3_aa: CASSLNTALAWIEQYF
j_call: TRBJ2-7; clone_size: -; v_call: TRBV18; cdr3_aa: CASSPTTRSGSYEQYF
j_call: TRBJ1-5; clone_size: -; v_call: TRBV2; cdr3_aa: CASTDRENQPQHF
j_call: TRBJ1-1; clone_size: -; v_call: TRBV5-6; cdr3_aa: CASSFPGDTEAFF
j_call: TRBJ2-2; clone_size: -; v_call: TRBV6-5; cdr3_aa: CASRSSRGGELFF
j_call: TRBJ2-1; clone_size: -; v_call: TRBV5-1; cdr3_aa: CASSPSGGASYSRYNEQFF
j_call: TRBJ2-3; clone_size: -; v_call: TRBV27; cdr3_aa: CASSLWTGKTDTQYF
j_call: TRBJ1-5; clone_size: few; v_call: TRBV28; cdr3_aa: CASSVGGRWGQPQHF
j_call: TRBJ2-3; clone_size: -; v_call: TRBV29-1; cdr3_aa: CRAWDTRTDTQYF
j_call: TRBJ1-1; clone_size: -; v_call: TRBV30; cdr3_aa: CAWRGSLNTEAFF
j_call: TRBJ2-6; clone_size: -; v_call: TRBV7-8; cdr3_aa: CASSTRALLISGANVLTF
j_call: TRBJ2-1; clone_size: -; v_call: TRBV11-1; cdr3_aa: CASSLSSGGRSYNEQFF
j_call: TRBJ2-5; clone_size: -; v_call: TRBV10-3; cdr3_aa: CAISDAIQQGREETQYF
j_call: TRBJ1-1; clone_size: -; v_call: TRBV28; cdr3_aa: CASWVAENTEAFF
j_call: TRBJ1-3; clone_size: -; v_call: TRBV5-6; cdr3_aa: CASSWGTATGNTIYF
j_call: TRBJ1-1; clone_size: -; v_call: TRBV5-4; cdr3_aa: CASSWDVGRTNTEAFF
j_call: TRBJ1-2; clone_size: few; v_call: TRBV5-4; cdr3_aa: CASSPRQGDYGYTF
j_call: TRBJ1-5; clone_size: -; v_call: TRBV19; cdr3_aa: CASSNRGSGQPQHF
j_call: TRBJ1-6; clone_size: -; v_call: TRBV5-1; cdr3_aa: CASSMGSYNSPLHF
j_call: TRBJ1-3; clone_size: once; v_call: TRBV5-1; cdr3_aa: CASSLAGQAQGNTIYF
j_call: TRBJ1-2; clone_size: -; v_call: TRBV6-1; cdr3_aa: CASSDGVYVPGYTF
j_call: TRBJ2-1; clone_size: -; v_call: TRBV7-9; cdr3_aa: CASSFLAGDYNEQFF
j_call: TRBJ2-7; clone_size: -; v_call: TRBV7-3; cdr3_aa: CASSLTQGGFEQYF
j_call: TRBJ1-1; clone_size: once; v_call: TRBV5-4; cdr3_aa: CASSKGGATVTEAFF